This TCR beta chain was observed in a study of blood T cell repertoires in COVID-19. Overall study: Specimens from acute and convalescent COVID-19 originated in the United States, Italy and Spain. Sample material is recorded as cDNA or gDNA derived from T cells, B-cell-depleted T cells, or PBMCs.

In the study's own analysis: The assay estimated nucleated cells by amplifying reference gene primers. The data were produced by immunoSEQ multiplex PCR, yet TCRdb's version contains in-frame clones alone and is incomplete. V and J calls and clone size come straight from that table; D and trimming were deduced from the DNA. The data contain about 28,000 clones, roughly 93% of them singletons. The germline gives CDR1 KGHSH, CDR2 LQKENI. The V segment lost 2 bases and the J segment 8 bases; nucleotides outside the gene matches: 10. This CDR3 comprises 16 residues. Seattle participants joined during active infection and were tracked over time.

Sequenced: peripheral blood. The sequence derives from an older woman with COVID-19, enrolled during active disease. This chain connects TRBV18 to TRBJ1-4; 8 bases are shared with TRBD1. The CDR3 loop is CASSPITGQGSEKLFF. DNA for the CDR3: TGTGCCAGCTCACCAATTACCGGACAGGGCTCAGAAAAACTGTTTTTT.